This passage covers 4 T cell receptor beta chains from one sample sequenced in a study of cytomegalovirus exposure and HLA in healthy donors. With 60 Vbeta and 13 Jbeta primers, the PCR was carried out. The method was immunoSEQ multiplex PCR; TCRdb's version includes in-frame clones alone and lacks a portion of them. This table holds about 130,000 clones, around 75% found once. The material sequenced was PBMCs. These receptor sequences come from a young man in good health and CMV-seronegative.

The chain combines TRBV18 with TRBJ1-1; no clear D. V lost 3 bases to trimming and J lost 5 bases, with 10 bases between them. The CDR3 loop spans 13 amino acids. The V gene's germline CDR1 is KGHSH and CDR2 LQKENI. CDR3 residues: CASSPRVITEAFF. In nucleotides, the CDR3 is TGTGCCAGCTCACCGAGAGTCATAACTGAAGCTTTCTTT.

The rearrangement uses TRBV30 and TRBJ2-7; a possible D gene is TRBD1 (6 bases). The CDR3 runs 15 residues. The germline V gene encodes CDR1 GTSNPN and CDR2 SVGIG (reference sequence). Trimming pared 0 bases from V and 2 bases from J, leaving 14 bases between. The CDR3 protein is CAWSVGQSGAYEQYF. The CDR3 bases are TGTGCCTGGAGTGTAGGTCAGTCAGGGGCCTACGAGCAGTACTTC.

The chain is built from TRBV5-1 and TRBJ2-3, with TRBD2 identical over 8 bases. V trimming: 2 bases; J trimming: 4 bases; junction bases outside the gene matches: 6. The CDR3 is 15 amino acids. CDR1 is SGHRS and CDR2 is YFSETQ in the germline V gene. CDR3 residues: CASSLTGGPADTQYF. CDR3 DNA: TGCGCCAGCAGCTTAACGGGGGGGCCGGCAGATACGCAGTATTTT.

The chain uses TRBV5-1 and TRBJ1-1; D unclear. This CDR3 comprises 12 residues. V lost 4 bases to trimming and J lost 8 bases, with 12 bases between them. Germline V gene sequence: CDR1 SGHRS, CDR2 YFSETQ. DNA of the CDR3: TGCGCCAGCAGCCCAGACTCGGCCGAAGCTTTCTTT. Translation: CASSPDSAEAFF.